This T cell receptor beta chain stems from a study of vaccination effects on CD4 cells after COVID-19. Findings of the study overall: Late post-vaccination samples showed marked contraction of infection- and vaccine-induced clones.

The CDR3 is made up of 15 amino acids. Germline lookup yields CDR1 MDHEN and CDR2 SYDVKM. Trimming took off 5 bases at V and 5 bases at J, with 18 bases between the two ends. ViraFEST assay sequencing came after antigen-specific CD4+ T cells were expanded with viral peptide pools. Subsequent to roughly 10 days of culture, CD4+ T cells were isolated. The vaccine given was either BNT162b2 or mRNA-1273, in two doses. Fresh IL-2-containing medium replaced half the medium on days 3 and 7. Only in-frame clones appear in the TCRdb table, and some are missing; sequencing was by immunoSEQ multiplex PCR. Found here are 25,000 to 35,000 clones, 83% of them singletons; the top ten hold roughly 1.4%. This clone was picked up one time. Its antigen is still unknown.

The input for sequencing was CD4+ T cells from PBMCs cultured with HCoV-NL63 spike peptides, taken after COVID-19 vaccination. The V call is TRBV28, the J call TRBJ1-1; D unclear. This receptor was taken from a human donor who received a COVID-19 vaccine. Some clones in this sample may be carry-over from other donors' samples. Here the CDR3 reads CASSPFKGVGTEAFF. The CDR3 DNA follows: TGTGCCAGCAGTCCGTTTAAGGGAGTAGGGACTGAAGCTTTCTTT.